One and the same sample provided the 24 T cell receptor beta chains below, sequenced in a study of CD4 and CD8 cells across lung adenocarcinoma regions. TCRdb called the PCR reads again in MiXCR, with one record for every CDR3 protein. The data show roughly 17,000 distinct CDR3 sequences, with roughly 51% seen just once and approximately 29% held by the top ten. Sequencing was performed on CD8+ T cells from the center of a lung tumor. The receptors originated from a female donor with lung adenocarcinoma. The CD4 and CD8 labels of this study may be unreliable.

The sample holds one count of this clonotype. This rearrangement joins TRBV6-1 to TRBJ2-4; 12 positions agree with TRBD2. The CDR3 length is 19 residues. The germline V gene has CDR1 MNHNS and CDR2 SASEGT. J gave up 2 bases and V 2 bases, and 10 bases lay outside the gene matches. The CDR3 DNA follows: TGTGCCAGCAGTGAAAAGCCTAGCGGGAGGGCCTGGTCCAAAAACATTCAGTACTTC. Translating gives CASSEKPSGRAWSKNIQYF.

Comments on this clonotype: The junction departs from the called germline gene at one end, perhaps through a read error. V is TRBV6-1 and J is TRBJ2-4; 10 bases fit TRBD2. In germline, CDR1 is MNHNS, CDR2 SASEGT. The CDR3 runs 17 residues. This CDR3 reads CASSERAGTSATDMQYF. The CDR3 DNA follows: TGTGCCAGCAGTGAAAGGGCGGGGACTAGCGCCACAGATATGCAGTATTTC.

The V call is TRBV6-1, the J call TRBJ2-1, with 7 bases aligning to TRBD2. J lost 5 bases, V lost 8 bases, and 12 bases had no gene match. This CDR3 spans 15 amino acids. CDR1 and CDR2 (germline): MNHNS, SASEGT. The CDR3: CASSYSGATDNEQFF. CDR3 coding DNA: TGTGCCAGCTCATACAGCGGGGCGACGGACAATGAGCAGTTCTTC.

The chain has TRBV7-6 and TRBJ1-2; D is undetermined. V lost 3 bases, J lost 6 bases, and 8 bases lay in between. The CDR3 is made up of 12 amino acids. Germline V gene lookup returns CDR1 SGHVS and CDR2 FNYEAQ. CDR3 region: CASSLVGHGYTF. CDR3 DNA: TGTGCCAGCAGCTTGGTGGGTCATGGCTACACCTTC.

V gene TRBV6-1 combines with J gene TRBJ2-4, with 8 bases aligning to TRBD2. J lost 13 bases, V lost 4 bases, and 18 bases had no gene match. In germline, CDR1 is MNHNS, CDR2 SASEGT. The CDR3 is 16 amino acids. CDR3 residues: CASSASGHRATDMQYF. CDR3 in DNA: TGTGCCAGCAGTGCTAGCGGGCACCGAGCCACAGATATGCAGTACTTC.

Note on this clonotype: Germline is not matched at one junction end, which may reflect a read error. J is TRBJ2-3 and V is TRBV6-1, with 7 bases aligning to TRBD1. The CDR3 is made up of 16 amino acids. CDR1 is MNHNS and CDR2 is SASEGT in the germline V gene. CDR3 DNA sequence: TGTGCCAGCCGTCCTAGGGGGCTGCGAACCAAAGATACGCAGTATTTC. It yields the protein CASRPRGLRTKDTQYF.

V usage is TRBV6-1 and J usage is TRBJ2-7; TRBD1 matches at 8 bases. This CDR3 has 14 residues. Germline V gene sequence: CDR1 MNHNS, CDR2 SASEGT. J gave up 2 bases and V 6 bases, and 6 bases lay outside the gene matches. Here the CDR3 DNA reads TGTGCCAGCAGGGCGGACAGGGCTACCTACGAGCAGTACTTC. It yields the protein CASRADRATYEQYF.

The chain carries TRBV9 and TRBJ2-1; TRBD1 matches at 7 bases. TRBJ2-5 explains the end of the DNA better; the J call may be wrong. The CDR3 consists of 13 residues. The V gene's germline CDR1 is SGDLS and CDR2 YYNGEE. CDR3 protein: CASSAGTEETQYF. The CDR3 nucleotides read TGTGCCAGCAGCGCCGGGACAGAAGAGACCCAGTACTTC.

On this clonotype itself: One end of the junction does not line up with germline, which may come from a read error. This CDR3 is CASSPTGHRATNMQYF. The CDR3 DNA reads TGTGCCAGCAGTCCTACCGGGCACCGAGCCACAAACATGCAGTACTTC. The J gene is TRBJ2-4, the V gene TRBV6-1; D is uncertain. The CDR3 is 16 residues long. The germline V gene encodes CDR1 MNHNS and CDR2 SASEGT.

This clonotype was seen only once. This chain uses TRBV12-3 or TRBV12-4 with TRBJ2-1, with 8 bases lining up with TRBD1. The last part of the DNA fits TRBJ2-7 better; the J call may be wrong. The CDR3 length is 13 residues. The CDR3 spells CASSADRGYEQYF. The CDR3 DNA reads as TGTGCCAGCAGTGCTGACAGGGGTTACGAGCAGTACTTC.

This chain uses TRBV10-2 with TRBJ2-5; 9 bases match TRBD2. Trimming removed 7 bases from V and 11 bases from J; junction bases left unmatched: 26. Germline V gives CDR1 WSHSY, CDR2 SAAADI. The CDR3 totals 18 residues. The CDR3 DNA reads TGCGCCAGCATACCGCGCGGACTAGCGCGGACGTACCCAGACACGCAGTACTTC. Protein sequence: CASIPRGLARTYPDTQYF.

The genes are TRBV6-1 and TRBJ2-5, with TRBD1 identical over 12 bases. Matching the DNA end better, TRBJ2-7 makes the J call doubtful. The germline CDR1 and CDR2 sequences are MNHNS and SASEGT. The CDR3 runs to 14 residues. For the CDR3, the DNA is TGTGCCAGCAACAGGGACAGGGGGCGGTACGAGCAGTACTTC. This sequence encodes CASNRDRGRYEQYF.

The gene calls are TRBV12-3 or TRBV12-4 and TRBJ1-3; weak D call: TRBD1 (5 bases). Trimming stripped 6 bases from V and 2 bases from J, with 14 bases between. The CDR3 extends over 15 amino acids. The CDR3 DNA reads as TGTGCCAGCAGCCCCCCAGGGAACCCTGGAAACACCATATATTTT. It is translated as CASSPPGNPGNTIYF.

This clonotype was found many times. CDR3 sequence: CASSFAFQETQYF. The CDR3 nucleotides read TGTGCCAGCAGTTTTGCGTTCCAAGAGACCCAGTACTTC. The chain employs TRBV6-5 and TRBJ2-5; D uncertain. The ends were cut back, 4 bases at V and 1 base at J, with 7 bases in the middle. CDR3 length: 13 residues. CDR1 and CDR2 from the germline V gene are MNHEY and SVGAGI.

This rearrangement joins TRBV6-4 to TRBJ2-5, with 12 nucleotides matching TRBD2. This CDR3 comprises 14 residues. The junction had 11 bases not matched to a gene; V was cut back by 9 bases and J by 9 bases. CDR1 and CDR2 (germline): MRHNA, SNTAGT. Here the CDR3 reads CARSSGRARRAQYF. The CDR3 region has the DNA TGTGCCAGGTCTAGCGGGAGGGCCAGGCGGGCCCAGTACTTC.

This clonotype is judged large. CDR3 amino acids: CASPPVDTQYF. For the CDR3, the DNA is TGTGCCAGCCCCCCGGTAGATACGCAGTATTTT. The rearrangement uses TRBV6-1 and TRBJ2-3; no definite D call. Germline assignment: CDR1 MNHNS and CDR2 SASEGT. The V gene lost 8 bases and the J gene lost 5 bases, with 8 bases spanning the gap. The CDR3 has 11 amino acids.

The chain links TRBV6-1 to TRBJ2-3, with TRBD2 identical over 13 bases. V dropped 7 bases and J dropped 0; count of bases not matched to a gene: 13. This CDR3 comprises 19 residues. Germline CDR1 is MNHNS and CDR2 is SASEGT. Written as DNA, the CDR3 is TGTGCCAGCACCTCCGCGGGACTAGCGGGGATAACTAGCACAGATACGCAGTATTTT. Residues: CASTSAGLAGITSTDTQYF.

A word on this clonotype: Germline and junction disagree at one end, which may indicate a read error. The chain has TRBV6-1 and TRBJ2-3; TRBD2 is a possible D gene (6 bases). Germline lookup yields CDR1 MNHNS and CDR2 SASEGT. This CDR3 spans 14 amino acids. The DNA for the CDR3 is TGTGCCAGCAGCCTACTAGCTGGCAAAGATACCCAGTACTTT. Residues: CASSLLAGKDTQYF.

The rearrangement uses TRBV3-1 and TRBJ2-2; 7 bases map to TRBD1. The length of the CDR3 is 14 residues. V lost 4 bases and J lost 5; bases outside the gene matches: 4. Germline-derived CDR1 and CDR2 are LGHDT and YNNKEL (reference sequence). CDR3 DNA sequence: TGTGCCAGCAGCCCCAGGGACAGTACCGGGGAGCTGTTTTTT. Translated: CASSPRDSTGELFF.

CDR3 sequence: CASGEGPANEKLFF. For the CDR3, the DNA is TGTGCCAGCGGCGAGGGTCCGGCTAATGAAAAACTGTTTTTT. This chain uses TRBV6-1 with TRBJ1-4; D uncertain. The CDR3 has 14 residues. CDR1 MNHNS and CDR2 SASEGT come from the germline V gene. Trimming stripped 8 bases from V and 3 bases from J, with 13 bases between.

The chain is built from TRBV27 and TRBJ1-4; possible D gene TRBD1, 5 bases. The CDR3 has 15 amino acids. Per the germline V gene, CDR1 is MNHEY and CDR2 is SMNVEV (reference sequence). V lost 3 bases to trimming and J lost 3 bases, with 11 bases between them. The CDR3 nucleotides are TGTGCCAGCAGTTTGGGGGTGGATGCTAATGAAAAACTGTTTTTT. It yields the protein CASSLGVDANEKLFF.

CDR3: CASSFRGTNTEAFF. Here the CDR3 DNA reads TGTGCCAGCAGTTTCCGGGGTACGAACACTGAAGCTTTCTTT. The rearrangement uses TRBV12-3 or TRBV12-4 and TRBJ1-1; D is uncertain. Trimming removed 3 bases at V and 1 base at J, with 9 bases between. The CDR3 covers 14 residues.

The genes are TRBV25-1 and TRBJ2-4; tentatively, D is TRBD2 (7 bases). This CDR3 spans 14 amino acids. From germline, CDR1 is MGHDK and CDR2 SYGVNS. CDR3 sequence: CAGIGGRGQDTQYF. The CDR3 nucleotides read TGTGCGGGCATCGGGGGGCGTGGCCAAGACACTCAGTACTTC.

The chain links TRBV27 to TRBJ1-6; D is ambiguous. Germline assignment: CDR1 MNHEY and CDR2 SMNVEV (reference sequence). V was clipped by 3 bases and J by 6 bases, with 9 bases between them. This CDR3 comprises 14 residues. The CDR3 bases are TGTGCCAGCAGTTTTGTACAACCTAATTCACCCCTCCACTTT. This codes for CASSFVQPNSPLHF.